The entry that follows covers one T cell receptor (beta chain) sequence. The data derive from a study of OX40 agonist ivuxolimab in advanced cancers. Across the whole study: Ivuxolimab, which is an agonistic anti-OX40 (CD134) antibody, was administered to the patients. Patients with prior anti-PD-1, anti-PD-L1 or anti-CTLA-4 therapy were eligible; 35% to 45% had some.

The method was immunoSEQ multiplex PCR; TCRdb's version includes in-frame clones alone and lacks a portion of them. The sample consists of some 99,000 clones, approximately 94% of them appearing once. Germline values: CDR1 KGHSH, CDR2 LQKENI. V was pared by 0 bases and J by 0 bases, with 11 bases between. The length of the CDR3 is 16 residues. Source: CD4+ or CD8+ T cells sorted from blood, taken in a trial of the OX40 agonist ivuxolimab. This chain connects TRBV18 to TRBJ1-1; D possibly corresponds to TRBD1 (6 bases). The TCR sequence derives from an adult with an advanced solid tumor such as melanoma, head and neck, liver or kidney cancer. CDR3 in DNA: TGTGCCAGCTCACCACCAACAGGGAATATGAACACTGAAGCTTTCTTT. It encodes CASSPPTGNMNTEAFF. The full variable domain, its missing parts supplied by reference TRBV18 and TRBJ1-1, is NAGVMQNPRHLVRRRGQEARLRCSPMKGHSHVYWYRQLPEEGLKFMVYLQKENIIDESGMPKERFSAEFPKEGPSILRIQQVVRGDSAAYFCASSPPTGNMNTEAFFGQGTRLTVV.